The 2 T cell receptor beta chains given below trace back to one sample, sequenced in a study of blood T cell repertoires in COVID-19. Profiling relied on immunoSEQ multiplex PCR, and the TCRdb table lists in-frame clones only, not all of them. This sample has 150,000 to 250,000 clones, with 70% to 80% found just once. Sequencing used peripheral blood. Every receptor here comes from a woman in her 40s with COVID-19, enrolled during active disease.

V is TRBV7-3 and J is TRBJ2-2, with 9 bases that match TRBD2. The CDR3 is 16 residues long. In germline, CDR1 is SGHTA, CDR2 FQGTGA. The junction had 4 bases not matched to a gene; V was cut back by 2 bases and J by 3 bases. CDR3 nucleotides: TGTGCCAGCAGCTTAGGGGCTAGCGGGGACACCGGGGAGCTGTTTTTT. It codes for CASSLGASGDTGELFF. Full variable domain (outside the CDR3, taken from reference TRBV7-3 and TRBJ2-2): GAGVSQTPSNKVTEKGKYVELRCDPISGHTALYWYRQSLGQGPEFLIYFQGTGAADDSGLPNDRFFAVRPEGSVSTLKIQRTERGDSAVYLCASSLGASGDTGELFFGEGSRLTVL.

V gene TRBV30 combines with J gene TRBJ1-1; D possibly corresponds to TRBD1 (5 bases). The V gene's germline CDR1 is GTSNPN and CDR2 SVGIG (reference sequence). The CDR3 totals 16 residues. Trimming left V 2 bases short and J 1 base short, with 17 bases between. CDR3 bases: TGTGCCTGGAGTCCACCCCTCTGGACACCGAACACTGAAGCTTTCTTT. It specifies CAWSPPLWTPNTEAFF.